Reported below is one T cell receptor (beta chain). Its specificity is unknown. This specimen belongs to a study of OX40 agonist ivuxolimab in advanced cancers. Study overall: Patients received ivuxolimab, an agonistic anti-OX40 (CD134) antibody. Patients receiving dose escalation had hepatocellular carcinoma, melanoma, renal cell or head and neck cancer. People who had prior anti-PD-1, anti-PD-L1 or anti-CTLA-4 therapy could take part, and around 40% had some.

The table came from immunoSEQ multiplex PCR; TCRdb's copy has only in-frame clones and leaves some out. The sample carries about 110,000 clones, approximately 89% recorded once. Study-wide findings and caveats: Relative to CD4+ cells, CD8+ T cells on average had more expanded clones.

The sample in question was CD4+ or CD8+ T cells sorted from blood, obtained in a trial of the OX40 agonist ivuxolimab. The clonotype originates from an adult with an advanced solid tumor such as melanoma, head and neck, liver or kidney cancer.

The CDR3 loop reads CASSLYRSNLRKQYF. CDR3 nucleotides: TGTGCCAGCAGTTTATATCGGTCAAACCTCCGCAAGCAGTACTTC. The chain links TRBV28 to TRBJ2-7; D gene uncertain. From germline, CDR1 is MDHEN and CDR2 SYDVKM. The CDR3 length is 15 residues. V lost 1 base, J lost 8 bases, and 18 bases lay in between. Filled out from reference TRBV28 and TRBJ2-7, the complete variable domain reads DVKVTQSSRYLVKRTGEKVFLECVQDMDHENMFWYRQDPGLGLRLIYFSYDVKMKEKGDIPEGYSVSREKKERFSLILESASTNQTSMYLCASSLYRSNLRKQYFGPGTRLTVT.